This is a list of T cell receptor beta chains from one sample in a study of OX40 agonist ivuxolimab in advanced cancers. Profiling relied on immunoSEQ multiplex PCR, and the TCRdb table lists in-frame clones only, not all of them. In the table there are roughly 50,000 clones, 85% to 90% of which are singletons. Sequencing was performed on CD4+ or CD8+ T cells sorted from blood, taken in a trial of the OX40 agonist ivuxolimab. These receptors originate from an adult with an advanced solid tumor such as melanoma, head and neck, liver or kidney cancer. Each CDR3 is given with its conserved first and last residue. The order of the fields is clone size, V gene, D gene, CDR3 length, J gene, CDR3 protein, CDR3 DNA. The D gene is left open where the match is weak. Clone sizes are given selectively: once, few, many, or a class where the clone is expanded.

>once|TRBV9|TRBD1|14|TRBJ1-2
CASSSQGAYYGYTF
TGTGCCAGCAGCTCACAGGGGGCTTACTATGGCTACACCTTC
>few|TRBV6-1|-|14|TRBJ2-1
CASTNLAGYNEQFF
TGTGCCAGCACGAATCTGGCGGGGTACAATGAGCAGTTCTTC
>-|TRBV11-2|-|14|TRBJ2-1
CASSLGEPGNEQFF
TGTGCCAGCAGCTTAGGGGAACCTGGCAATGAGCAGTTCTTC
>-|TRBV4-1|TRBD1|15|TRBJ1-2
CASSEGQGRNYGYTF
TGCGCCAGCAGCGAAGGACAGGGTAGGAACTATGGCTACACCTTC
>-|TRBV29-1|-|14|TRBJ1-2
CSVEDQPTNYGYTF
TGCAGCGTTGAAGACCAGCCTACTAACTATGGCTACACCTTC
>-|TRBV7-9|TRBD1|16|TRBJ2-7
CASSLGGQGYPGEQYF
TGTGCCAGCAGCTTAGGGGGACAGGGATATCCGGGCGAGCAGTACTTC
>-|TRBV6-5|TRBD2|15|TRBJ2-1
CASSPGLADYNEQFF
TGTGCCAGCAGCCCGGGACTAGCGGACTACAATGAGCAGTTCTTC
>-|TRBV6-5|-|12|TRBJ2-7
CASSHRGGEQYF
TGTGCCAGCAGTCACAGAGGGGGCGAGCAGTACTTC
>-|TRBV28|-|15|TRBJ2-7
CASSPSVGLSYEQYF
TGTGCCAGCAGTCCCTCCGTGGGCCTCTCCTACGAGCAGTACTTC
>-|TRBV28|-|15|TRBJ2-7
CASSLHLGQQYEQYF
TGTGCCAGCAGTCTCCACCTTGGACAGCAATACGAGCAGTACTTC
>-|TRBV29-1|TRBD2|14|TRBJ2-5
CSVGAGGPEKTQYF
TGCAGCGTGGGGGCGGGGGGGCCCGAAAAGACCCAGTACTTC
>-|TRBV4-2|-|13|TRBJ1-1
CASSQDGQPAAFF
TGTGCCAGCAGCCAAGATGGACAGCCGGCAGCTTTCTTT
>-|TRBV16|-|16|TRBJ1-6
CASSQSRSIRDSPLHF
TGTGCCAGCAGCCAATCGCGGTCAATAAGGGATTCACCCCTCCACTTT
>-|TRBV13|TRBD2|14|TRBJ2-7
CASSHGTTNYEQYF
TGTGCCAGCAGCCACGGGACTACTAACTACGAGCAGTACTTC
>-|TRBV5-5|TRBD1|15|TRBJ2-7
CASSFRGSESEEQYF
TGTGCCAGCAGCTTCAGGGGGTCCGAGTCCGAGGAGCAGTACTTC
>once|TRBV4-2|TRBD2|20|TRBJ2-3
CASQGPGLAGGQRGTDAQYF
TGTGCCAGTCAGGGACCGGGACTAGCGGGGGGGCAGCGTGGCACAGATGCGCAGTATTTT
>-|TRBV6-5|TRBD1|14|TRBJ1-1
CASKAGQGLTEAFF
TGTGCCAGCAAGGCGGGACAGGGATTAACTGAAGCTTTCTTT
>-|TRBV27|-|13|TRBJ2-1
CASSQTAPNEQFF
TGTGCCAGCAGCCAGACAGCCCCTAATGAGCAGTTCTTC
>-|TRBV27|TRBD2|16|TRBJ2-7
CASSLAAGGPSYEQYF
TGTGCCAGCTCTCTAGCGGCCGGCGGCCCCTCCTACGAGCAGTACTTC
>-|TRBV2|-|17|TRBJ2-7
CASIVQGGPTTEYEQYF
TGTGCCAGCATTGTCCAGGGGGGCCCCACAACAGAATACGAGCAGTACTTC
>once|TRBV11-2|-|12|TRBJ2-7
CASSLGRELRYF
TGTGCCAGCAGCTTAGGGCGGGAACTTCGGTACTTC
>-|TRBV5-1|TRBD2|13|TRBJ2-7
CASSLVAGYEQYF
TGCGCCAGCAGCTTAGTAGCGGGCTACGAGCAGTACTTC
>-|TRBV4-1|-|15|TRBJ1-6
CASSQDPSYNSPLHF
TGCGCCAGCAGCCAAGACCCAAGCTATAATTCACCCCTCCACTTT
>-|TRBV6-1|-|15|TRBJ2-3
CASSFGDRRADTQYF
TGTGCCAGCAGTTTCGGAGACCGGCGGGCAGATACGCAGTATTTT
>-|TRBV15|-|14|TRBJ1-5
CAASPGKSNQPQHF
TGTGCCGCCTCCCCCGGGAAGAGCAATCAGCCCCAGCATTTT
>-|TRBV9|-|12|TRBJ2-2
CASSLNTGELFF
TGTGCCAGCAGCCTGAACACCGGGGAGCTGTTTTTT
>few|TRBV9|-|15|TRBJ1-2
CASSVAGGGNYGYTF
TGTGCCAGCAGCGTAGCTGGGGGCGGAAACTATGGCTACACCTTC
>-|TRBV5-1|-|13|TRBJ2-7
CASRSAGAYEQYF
TGCGCCAGCAGGTCGGCAGGGGCTTACGAGCAGTACTTC
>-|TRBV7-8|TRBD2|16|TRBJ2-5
CASSLVGAGGQETQYF
TGTGCCAGCAGCTTAGTGGGGGCGGGGGGGCAAGAGACCCAGTACTTC
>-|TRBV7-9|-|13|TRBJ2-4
CASSLDLKNIQYF
TGTGCCAGCAGCTTAGACCTAAAAAACATTCAGTACTTC
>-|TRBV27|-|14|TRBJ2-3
CASSLQASTDTQYF
TGTGCCAGCAGTCTACAGGCGAGCACAGATACGCAGTATTTT
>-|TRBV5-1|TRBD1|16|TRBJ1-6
CASSLEGQPYNSPLHF
TGCGCCAGCAGCTTGGAGGGACAGCCGTATAATTCACCCCTCCACTTT
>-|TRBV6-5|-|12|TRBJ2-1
CASSYPRNEQFF
TGTGCCAGCAGTTATCCAAGGAATGAGCAGTTCTTC
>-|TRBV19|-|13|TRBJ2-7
CASSSGINYEQYF
TGTGCCAGTAGTAGTGGGATTAATTACGAGCAGTACTTC
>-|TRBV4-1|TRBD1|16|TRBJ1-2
CASGHRQGADNYGYTF
TGCGCCAGCGGCCACAGACAGGGGGCTGATAACTATGGCTACACCTTC